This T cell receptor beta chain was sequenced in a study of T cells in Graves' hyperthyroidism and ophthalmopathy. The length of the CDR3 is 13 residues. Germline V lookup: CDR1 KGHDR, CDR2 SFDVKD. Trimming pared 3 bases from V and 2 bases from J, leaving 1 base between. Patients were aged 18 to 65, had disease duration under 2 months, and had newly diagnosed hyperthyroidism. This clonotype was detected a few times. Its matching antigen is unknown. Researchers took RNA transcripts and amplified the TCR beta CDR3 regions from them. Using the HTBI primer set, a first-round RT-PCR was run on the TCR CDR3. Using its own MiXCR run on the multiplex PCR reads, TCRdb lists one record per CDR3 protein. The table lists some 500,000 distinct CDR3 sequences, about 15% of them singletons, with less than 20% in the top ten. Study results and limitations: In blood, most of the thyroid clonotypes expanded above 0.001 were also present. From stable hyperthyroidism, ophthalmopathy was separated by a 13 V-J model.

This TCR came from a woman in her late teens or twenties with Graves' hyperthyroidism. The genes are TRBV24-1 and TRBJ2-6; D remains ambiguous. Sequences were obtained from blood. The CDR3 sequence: CATSDPGANVLTF. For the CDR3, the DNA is TGTGCCACCAGTGATCCTGGGGCCAACGTCCTGACTTTC.